This T cell receptor (beta chain) appears in the sequencing data of a study of technical replicates of blood from a handful of donors. The CDR3 has 19 residues. Germline V gives CDR1 LGHNA, CDR2 YNFKEQ. The junction had 10 bases not matched to a gene; V was cut back by 1 base and J by 1 base. Clones were read by immunoSEQ multiplex PCR, and TCRdb kept only the in-frame ones, dropping some. The data show some 75,000 clones, 96% seen once. Sequencing input: T cells isolated from PBMCs. The sequence derives from a human donor in good health. The chain recombines TRBV4-2 with TRBJ2-1; TRBD2 matches 10 bases. Here the CDR3 DNA reads TGTGCCAGCAGCCAAGCGGGGTCAGCGGGAGGGCCGTCCTACAATGAGCAGTTCTTC. Translated, it gives CASSQAGSAGGPSYNEQFF.